A single sample is the source of the 2 T cell receptor beta chains below, sequenced in a study of shared clonotypes between healthy human individuals. Measured with immunoSEQ multiplex PCR; TCRdb has only the in-frame clones, and not every one. Of about 2 million clones listed, over 85% were seen once; the top ten hold 0.13%. What was sequenced was naive CD4+ T cells sorted from blood. The subset was: CD45RA+ positively selected. The origin of the receptors is a man aged 18 to 35 in good health.

CDR3 region: CAWNGRSTNEKLFF. CDR3 nucleotides: TGTGCCTGGAACGGCCGCTCAACTAATGAAAAACTGTTTTTT. This chain uses TRBV30 with TRBJ1-4, with unresolved D. Trimming took off 4 bases at V and 0 bases at J, with 9 bases between the two ends. The germline V gene encodes CDR1 GTSNPN and CDR2 SVGIG (reference sequence). The CDR3 runs 14 residues.

V and J are TRBV4-1 and TRBJ2-1; D is unclear. The CDR3 covers 17 residues. V shed 3 bases and J shed 2 bases, with 17 bases lying between them. CDR1 is MGHRA, CDR2 YSYEKL, per germline. CDR3 amino acids: CASSQEWSGGAYNEQFF. As DNA, the CDR3 is TGCGCCAGCAGCCAGGAGTGGAGTGGTGGGGCCTACAATGAGCAGTTCTTC.